This T cell receptor (beta chain) was retrieved from a study of cytomegalovirus exposure and HLA in healthy donors. Study-level information: An early data release held around 80 million unique TCRs from HLA-typed donors. Regarding the study as a whole: Some segments of the V type, notably TRBV6-2 and TRBV6-3, were excluded as indistinguishable. When a later analysis was performed, an Asian-associated ancestry cluster reportedly had fewer N-insertions than the approximately 680-donor mean. In terms of immune exposure information, only CMV serostatus was available.

Germline CDR1 KGHSH, CDR2 LQKENI. Trimming took 2 bases from V and 4 from J, leaving 7 bases between them. This CDR3 has 13 amino acids. The PCR contained 60 Vbeta and 13 Jbeta primers. The data were produced by immunoSEQ multiplex PCR, yet TCRdb's version contains in-frame clones alone and is incomplete. The table records 150,000 to 200,000 clones, about 86% of them present only once. This clone is a singleton in its sample. The antigen remains undetermined. The source is a woman under 30 in good health and CMV-seropositive. The sequenced sample consisted of PBMCs. J is TRBJ2-3 and V is TRBV18; the D is unclear. The CDR3 bases are TGTGCCAGCTCACCATTTCTCTCAGATACGCAGTATTTT. Its translation: CASSPFLSDTQYF.